This TCR beta chain was captured by sequencing in a study of cytomegalovirus exposure and HLA in healthy donors. General study points: By HLA locus, TCR association rates varied in a later analysis, with DRB1 showing the most and HLA-C the fewest. Association with HLA alleles at 0.05 false discovery rate was found for some 18,000 TCR beta sequences in a later analysis.

This CDR3 spans 15 amino acids. J lost 4 bases, V lost 0 bases, and 4 bases had no gene match. Looked up from germline, CDR1 is SGHRS and CDR2 is YFSETQ. As regards this clone: Its antigen remains unknown.

The primer mix had 60 Vbeta and 13 Jbeta primers. Assay used: immunoSEQ multiplex PCR; TCRdb lists only in-frame clones, some missing. This sample has approximately 200,000 clones; 70% to 90% occur once, and the top ten carry approximately 2.2%. The material sequenced was PBMCs. The chain couples TRBV5-1 to TRBJ2-1; 7 nucleotides match TRBD2. The receptor was isolated from a woman between 50 and 59 years old in good health and CMV-seronegative. In nucleotides, the CDR3 is TGCGCCAGCAGCTTGGAGCAGCGGGGATACAATGAGCAGTTCTTC. Protein: CASSLEQRGYNEQFF.